This TCR beta chain originates from a study of blood T cell repertoires in COVID-19. Study in general: COVID-19 samples from acute and convalescent phases originated in the United States, Italy and Spain. In each case, the material was cDNA or gDNA derived from T cells, B-cell-depleted T cells, or PBMCs.

During active infection, Seattle patients enrolled and were then monitored through disease. This clone came up a few times. In the source study's methods: Amplification of reference gene primers was used by the study to estimate nucleated cell counts. The assay was immunoSEQ multiplex PCR, and TCRdb's table has in-frame clones only and misses some. That table is the source of V, J and clone size, and D and trimming were worked out from the DNA. The table shows roughly 180,000 clones, with about 85% occurring only once. The source material was peripheral blood. The clonotype originates from a woman between 45 and 65 years old with COVID-19, enrolled during active disease.

CDR3 DNA: TGTGCCAGCAGCGTAGAACAGTTTATGGGCAATGAGCAGTTCTTC. Protein: CASSVEQFMGNEQFF. This sequence joins TRBV9 and TRBJ2-1; D is unresolved. The germline V gene encodes CDR1 SGDLS and CDR2 YYNGEE. The CDR3 extends over 15 amino acids. Trimming left V 0 bases short and J 6 bases short, with 13 bases between.